This passage covers 12 T cell receptor beta chains from one sample sequenced in a study of memory CD4+ T cells and cytomegalovirus serostatus. Single viable CD3+CD4+CD8-CD45RO+ cells were sorted as the memory CD4+ T cells. The assay was immunoSEQ multiplex PCR, and TCRdb's table has in-frame clones only and misses some. The sample records more than 45,000 clones, over 65% being singletons. Sequencing was done on a sample of memory CD4+ T cells from blood. The receptors come from an adult in good health and CMV-seronegative.

The CDR3 nucleotides read TGTGCCAGCAGCGCCAAAGCAGGGAGGAACCTTGAAGCTTTCTTT. This sequence encodes CASSAKAGRNLEAFF. The chain recombines TRBV5-4 with TRBJ1-1; a weak D match, TRBD1 (5 bases). The length of the CDR3 is 15 residues. V was clipped by 4 bases and J by 7 bases, with 20 bases between them. Germline V lookup: CDR1 SGHNT, CDR2 YYREEE (reference sequence).

CDR3 region: CASSSSGGAHNEQFF. The CDR3 DNA reads TGTGCCAGCAGCTCTAGCGGGGGGGCTCACAATGAGCAGTTCTTC. The chain carries TRBV11-3 and TRBJ2-1; the match to TRBD2 covers 12 bases. CDR3 size: 15 residues. Unmatched junction bases numbered 3, after V lost 4 bases and J lost 5 bases. Germline V gives CDR1 SGHNT, CDR2 YENEEA.

V is TRBV6-5 and J is TRBJ1-5, with D unresolved. CDR3 length equals 13 residues. V gave up 10 bases and J gave up 15 bases, with 25 bases separating them. CDR1 and CDR2 (germline): MNHEY, SVGAGI. The CDR3 loop reads CATRQKRQHPSHF. The DNA of the CDR3 is TGTGCCACACGACAAAAGAGGCAGCATCCTTCGCATTTT.

This clone was counted between two and nine times. The CDR3 loop reads CASSRTGGYNSPLHF. The CDR3 nucleotides are TGTGCCAGTAGTCGGACAGGGGGCTATAATTCACCCCTCCACTTT. The chain carries TRBV19 and TRBJ1-6; 10 bases match TRBD1. Germline CDR1 and CDR2: LNHDA and SQIVND (reference sequence). Losses at the gene ends were 5 bases for V and 3 bases for J; bases not matched to a gene: 1. The CDR3 runs to 15 residues.

This clone was detected once. CDR3 sequence reads: CASSFRGTLNQPQHF. Written as DNA, the CDR3 is TGTGCCAGCAGTTTCAGGGGGACGCTCAATCAGCCCCAGCATTTT. The V gene is TRBV5-6, the J gene TRBJ1-5; 7 bases line up with TRBD1. CDR1 SGHDT and CDR2 YYEEEE come from the germline V gene. The CDR3 loop spans 15 amino acids. V lost 5 bases and J lost 3; bases outside the gene matches: 8.

This sequence joins TRBV11-3 and TRBJ2-3; no definite D call. CDR1 and CDR2 from the germline V gene are SGHNT and YENEEA. CDR3 size: 13 residues. V lost 1 base and J 5 bases, leaving 7 bases between the germline ends. CDR3 sequence: CASSLAREDTQYF. The CDR3 DNA is TGTGCCAGCAGCTTAGCTCGTGAAGATACGCAGTATTTT.

The chain's CDR3 is CASSLDPPGGLVYEQYF. The CDR3 nucleotides read TGTGCCAGCAGCTTAGACCCGCCCGGGGGTTTGGTATACGAGCAGTACTTC. V usage is TRBV7-6 and J usage is TRBJ2-7; TRBD2 is a possible D gene (6 bases). Germline loops: CDR1 SGHVS, CDR2 FNYEAQ. V shed 1 base and J shed 4 bases, with 20 bases lying between them. The CDR3 covers 17 residues.

The chain is built from TRBV11-2 and TRBJ1-3, with D tentatively TRBD1 (5 bases). Germline V gives CDR1 SGHAT, CDR2 FQNNGV. The CDR3 runs 17 residues. Trimming took 4 bases from V and 0 from J, leaving 16 bases between them. CDR3 sequence (DNA): TGTGCCAGCAGCTCAACTACCGACGGGGGCTCTGGAAACACCATATATTTT. As protein: CASSSTTDGGSGNTIYF.

The chain employs TRBV11-3 and TRBJ2-2; a weak D match, TRBD1 (5 bases). The germline gives CDR1 SGHNT, CDR2 YENEEA. V was cut by 0 bases and J by 7 bases, with 12 bases left in between. The CDR3 has 15 amino acids. The DNA for the CDR3 is TGTGCCAGCAGCTTAGACATAGTAGACAGCGGGGAGCTGTTTTTT. Translating it yields CASSLDIVDSGELFF. Full variable domain (outside the CDR3, taken from reference TRBV11-3 and TRBJ2-2): EAGVVQSPRYKIIEKKQPVAFWCNPISGHNTLYWYLQNLGQGPELLIRYENEEAVDDSQLPKDRFSAERLKGVDSTLKIQPAELGDSAVYLCASSLDIVDSGELFFGEGSRLTVL.

The genes are TRBV5-6 and TRBJ1-5; D is unclear. The germline gives CDR1 SGHDT, CDR2 YYEEEE. V lost 2 bases and J 0 bases, leaving 6 bases between the germline ends. CDR3 length: 14 amino acids. CDR3 residues: CASSLPNSNQPQHF. Written as DNA, the CDR3 is TGTGCCAGCAGCTTACCGAATAGCAATCAGCCCCAGCATTTT.

The chain has TRBV30 and TRBJ1-4; D is unclear. Between the trimmed V and J ends, which lost 4 bases and 9 bases, there was a span of 12 bases. Germline assignment: CDR1 GTSNPN and CDR2 SVGIG (reference sequence). The length of the CDR3 is 12 residues. The CDR3 bases are TGTGCCTGGACCCCCGGGGAGAAAAAACTGTTTTTT. Its translation: CAWTPGEKKLFF.

This sequence joins TRBV4-3 and TRBJ1-2; no firm D call. V gave up 1 base and J gave up 6 bases, with 15 bases separating them. The CDR3 totals 15 residues. Germline CDR1 and CDR2: LGHNA and YSLEER. The CDR3 sequence: CASSQAVGGGDGYTF. The CDR3 bases are TGCGCCAGCAGCCAAGCCGTGGGAGGTGGGGATGGCTACACCTTC.